This TCR beta chain is drawn from a study of PD-L1 blockade in urothelial cancer. Profiling relied on immunoSEQ multiplex PCR, and the TCRdb table lists in-frame clones only, not all of them. This table holds around 63,000 clones, 75% to 85% found once. Described time point: pretreatment peripheral blood. CDR1 and CDR2 from the germline V gene are SGHVS and FQNEAQ. J was trimmed by 5 bases and V by 1 base; bases with no gene match: 4. The CDR3 extends over 14 amino acids. This sequence joins TRBV7-8 and TRBJ2-5; the match to TRBD2 covers 7 bases. The sample here was PBMCs, taken around atezolizumab (anti-PD-L1) treatment. This TCR derives from a man between 70 and 80 years old with urothelial cancer. Here the CDR3 DNA reads TGTGCCAGCAGCTTAGTTCGGGAGGCCGAGACCCAGTACTTC. Translation gives CASSLVREAETQYF.